This TCR beta chain was identified during a study of T-cell reconstitution after alpha-beta-depleted transplantation in children. The CDR3 is 15 residues long. Trimming removed 3 bases from V and 3 bases from J, with 13 bases in between. CDR1 is SGHVS and CDR2 is FQNEAQ in the germline V gene. The TCRbeta library incorporated unique molecular identifiers. Using its own MiXCR run on the PCR reads, TCRdb lists one record per CDR3 protein. The repertoire has approximately 640,000 distinct CDR3 sequences, 16% of them found once; the top ten carry 1.1%. This sequence originates from a human donor who donated a stem cell graft to a child with acute myeloid leukemia. The sequencing here drew on PBMCs from the stem cell graft donor, taken from the stem cell graft. The chain employs TRBV7-8 and TRBJ2-3; D possibly corresponds to TRBD1 (5 bases). The CDR3 loop reads CASSLIPGLTDTQYF. CDR3 sequence (DNA): TGTGCCAGCAGCTTGATACCAGGGTTGACAGATACGCAGTATTTT.